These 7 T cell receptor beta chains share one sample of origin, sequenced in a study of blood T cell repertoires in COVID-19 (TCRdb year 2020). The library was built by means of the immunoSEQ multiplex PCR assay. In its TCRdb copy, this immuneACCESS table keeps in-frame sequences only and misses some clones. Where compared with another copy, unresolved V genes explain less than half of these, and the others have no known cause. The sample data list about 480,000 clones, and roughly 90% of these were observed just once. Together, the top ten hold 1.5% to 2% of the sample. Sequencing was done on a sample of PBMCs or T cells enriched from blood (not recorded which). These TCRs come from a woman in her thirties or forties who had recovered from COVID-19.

CDR3 sequence reads: CASSLVTGGSEKLFF. DNA of the CDR3: TGTGCCAGCAGCTTAGTTACCGGGGGAAGTGAAAAACTGTTTTTT. The chain combines TRBV7-9 with TRBJ1-4; D is perhaps TRBD1 (5 bases). The V end lost 1 base, the J end lost 7 bases, and 13 bases lay between the germline ends. Looked up from germline, CDR1 is SEHNR and CDR2 is FQNEAQ (reference sequence). The CDR3 extends over 15 amino acids.

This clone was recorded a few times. The CDR3 sequence: CASSAGGTGSYNEQFF. The CDR3 DNA sequence: TGTGCCAGTAGTGCCGGCGGGACAGGGTCCTACAATGAGCAGTTCTTC. V and J are TRBV19 and TRBJ2-1, with 9 positions matching TRBD1. The CDR3 is 16 residues long. Germline V gene lookup returns CDR1 LNHDA and CDR2 SQIVND (reference sequence). With 5 bases clipped from V and 1 base from J, the junction kept 6 bases outside the gene matches.

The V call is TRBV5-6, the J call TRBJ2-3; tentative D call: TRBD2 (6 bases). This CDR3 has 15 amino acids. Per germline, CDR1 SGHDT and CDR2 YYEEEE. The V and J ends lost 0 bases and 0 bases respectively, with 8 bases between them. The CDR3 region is CASSLGGGSTDTQYF. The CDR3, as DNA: TGTGCCAGCAGCTTGGGCGGAGGGAGCACAGATACGCAGTATTTT.

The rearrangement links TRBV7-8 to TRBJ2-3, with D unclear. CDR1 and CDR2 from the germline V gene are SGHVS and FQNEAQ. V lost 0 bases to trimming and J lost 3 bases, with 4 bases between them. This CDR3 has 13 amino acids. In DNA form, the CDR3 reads TGTGCCAGCAGCTTAGCGGAGACAGATACGCAGTATTTT. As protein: CASSLAETDTQYF.

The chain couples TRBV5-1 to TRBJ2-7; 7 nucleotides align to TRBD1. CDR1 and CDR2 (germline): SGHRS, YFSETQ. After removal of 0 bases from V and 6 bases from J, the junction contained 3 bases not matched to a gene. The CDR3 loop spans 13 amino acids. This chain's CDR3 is CASSLGDRAEQYF. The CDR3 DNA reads TGCGCCAGCAGCTTGGGAGACAGGGCCGAGCAGTACTTC.

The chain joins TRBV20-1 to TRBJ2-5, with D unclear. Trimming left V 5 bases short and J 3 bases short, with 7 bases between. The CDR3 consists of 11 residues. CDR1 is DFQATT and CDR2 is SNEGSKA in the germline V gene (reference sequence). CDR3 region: CSAVPEETQYF. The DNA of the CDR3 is TGCAGTGCTGTTCCCGAAGAGACCCAGTACTTC.

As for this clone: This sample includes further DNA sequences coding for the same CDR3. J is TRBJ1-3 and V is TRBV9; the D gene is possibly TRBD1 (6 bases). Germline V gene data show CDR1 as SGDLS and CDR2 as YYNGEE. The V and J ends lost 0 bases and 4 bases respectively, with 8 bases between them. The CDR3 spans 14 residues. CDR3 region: CASSVGGTGNTIYF. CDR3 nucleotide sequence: TGTGCCAGCAGCGTAGGGGGGACAGGAAACACCATATATTTT.